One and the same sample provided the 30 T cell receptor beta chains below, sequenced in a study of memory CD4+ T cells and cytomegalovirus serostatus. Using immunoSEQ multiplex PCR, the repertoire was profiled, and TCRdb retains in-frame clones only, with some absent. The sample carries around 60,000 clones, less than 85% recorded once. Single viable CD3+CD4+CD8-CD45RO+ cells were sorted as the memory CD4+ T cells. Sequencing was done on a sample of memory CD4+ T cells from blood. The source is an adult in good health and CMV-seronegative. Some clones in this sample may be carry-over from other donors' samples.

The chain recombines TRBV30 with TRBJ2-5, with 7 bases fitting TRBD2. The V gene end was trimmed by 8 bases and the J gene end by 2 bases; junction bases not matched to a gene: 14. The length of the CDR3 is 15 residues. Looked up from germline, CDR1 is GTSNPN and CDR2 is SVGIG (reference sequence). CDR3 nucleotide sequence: TGTGCCCTAACCCCAGGGACGGGAGGACAAGAGACCCAGTACTTC. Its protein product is CALTPGTGGQETQYF.

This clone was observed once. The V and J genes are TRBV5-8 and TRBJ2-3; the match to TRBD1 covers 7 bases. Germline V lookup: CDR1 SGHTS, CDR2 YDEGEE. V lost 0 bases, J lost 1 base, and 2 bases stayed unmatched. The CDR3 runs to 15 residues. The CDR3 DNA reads TGTGCCAGCAGCTTGGACAGGGGAGGCACAGATACGCAGTATTTT. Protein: CASSLDRGGTDTQYF. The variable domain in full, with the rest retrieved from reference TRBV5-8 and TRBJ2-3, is EAGVTQSPTHLIKTRGQQATLRCSPISGHTSVYWYQQALGLGLQFLLWYDEGEERNRGNFPPRFSGRQFPNYSSELNVNALELEDSALYLCASSLDRGGTDTQYFGPGTRLTVL.

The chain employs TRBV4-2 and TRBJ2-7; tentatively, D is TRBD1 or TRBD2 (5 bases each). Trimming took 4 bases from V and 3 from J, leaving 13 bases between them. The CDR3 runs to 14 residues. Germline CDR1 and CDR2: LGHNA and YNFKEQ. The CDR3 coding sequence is TGTGCCAGCAGCCTCTTTGGTGGGGGCTACGAGCAGTACTTC. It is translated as CASSLFGGGYEQYF.

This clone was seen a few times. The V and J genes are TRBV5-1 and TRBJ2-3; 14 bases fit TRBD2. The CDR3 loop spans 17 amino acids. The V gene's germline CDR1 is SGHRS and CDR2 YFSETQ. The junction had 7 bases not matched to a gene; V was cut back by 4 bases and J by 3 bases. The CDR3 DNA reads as TGCGCCAGCAGCCCTGGGGGACTAGCGGGAGCTACAGATACGCAGTATTTT. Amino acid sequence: CASSPGGLAGATDTQYF.

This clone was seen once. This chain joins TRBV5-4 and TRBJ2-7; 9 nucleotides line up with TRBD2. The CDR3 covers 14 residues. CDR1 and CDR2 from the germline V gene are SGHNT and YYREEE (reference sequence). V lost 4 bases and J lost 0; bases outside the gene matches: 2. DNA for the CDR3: TGTGCCAGCAGCGTGACTAGCGGCTCCTACGAGCAGTACTTC. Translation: CASSVTSGSYEQYF.

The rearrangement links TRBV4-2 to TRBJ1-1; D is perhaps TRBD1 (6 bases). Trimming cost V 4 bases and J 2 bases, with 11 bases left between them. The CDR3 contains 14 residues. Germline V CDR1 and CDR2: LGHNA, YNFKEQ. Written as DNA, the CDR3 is TGTGCCAGCAGCCGGACAGCCGGAAACACTGAAGCTTTCTTT. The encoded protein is CASSRTAGNTEAFF.

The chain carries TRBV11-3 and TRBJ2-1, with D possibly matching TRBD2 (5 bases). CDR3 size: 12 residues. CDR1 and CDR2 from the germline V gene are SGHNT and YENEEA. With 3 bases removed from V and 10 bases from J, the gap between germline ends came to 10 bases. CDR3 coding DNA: TGTGCCAGCAGCTTTAGCGAGAACGAGCAGTTCTTC. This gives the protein CASSFSENEQFF.

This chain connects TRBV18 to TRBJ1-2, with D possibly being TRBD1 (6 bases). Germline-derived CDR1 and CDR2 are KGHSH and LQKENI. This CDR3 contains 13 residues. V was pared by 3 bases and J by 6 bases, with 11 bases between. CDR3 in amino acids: CASSPRPGDGYTF. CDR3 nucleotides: TGTGCCAGCTCACCCCGCCCAGGGGATGGCTACACCTTC.

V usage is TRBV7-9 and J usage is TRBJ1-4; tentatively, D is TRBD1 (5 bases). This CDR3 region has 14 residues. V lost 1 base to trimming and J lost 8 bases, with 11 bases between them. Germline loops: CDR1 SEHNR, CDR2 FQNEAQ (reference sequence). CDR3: CASSLESRGEKLFF. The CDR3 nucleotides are TGTGCCAGCAGCTTAGAGTCGCGGGGGGAAAAACTGTTTTTT. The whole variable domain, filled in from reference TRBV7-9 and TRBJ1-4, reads DTGVSQNPRHKITKRGQNVTFRCDPISEHNRLYWYRQTLGQGPEFLTYFQNEAQLEKSRLLSDRFSAERPKGSFSTLEIQRTEQGDSAMYLCASSLESRGEKLFFGSGTQLSVL.

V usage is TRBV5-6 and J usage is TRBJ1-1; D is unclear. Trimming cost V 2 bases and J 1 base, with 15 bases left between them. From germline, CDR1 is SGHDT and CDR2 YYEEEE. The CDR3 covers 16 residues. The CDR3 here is CASSFGPQLSNTEAFF. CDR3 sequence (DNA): TGTGCCAGCAGCTTCGGACCTCAGCTCTCGAACACTGAAGCTTTCTTT.

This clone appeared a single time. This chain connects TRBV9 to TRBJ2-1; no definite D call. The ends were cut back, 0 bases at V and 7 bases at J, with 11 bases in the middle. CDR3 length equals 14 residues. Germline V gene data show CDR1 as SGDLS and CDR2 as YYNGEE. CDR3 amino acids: CASSVGPKGNEQFF. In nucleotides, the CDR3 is TGTGCCAGCAGCGTAGGACCAAAAGGGAATGAGCAGTTCTTC.

Here the CDR3 DNA reads TGTGCCAGCAGCTTAGCAGGGGGCGGTGAGCAGTTCTTC. It codes for CASSLAGGGEQFF. The chain combines TRBV7-9 with TRBJ2-1; 7 bases map to TRBD1. The CDR3 is 13 amino acids. The germline CDR1 and CDR2 sequences are SEHNR and FQNEAQ (reference sequence). The J segment lost 9 bases and the V segment lost 0 bases, leaving 2 bases of the junction unmatched.

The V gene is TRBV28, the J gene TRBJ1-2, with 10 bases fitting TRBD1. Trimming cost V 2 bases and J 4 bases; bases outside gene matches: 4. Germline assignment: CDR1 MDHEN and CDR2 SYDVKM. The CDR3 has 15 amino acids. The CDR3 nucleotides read TGTGCCAGCAGTTTAAGGACAGGGGGATTCTATGGCTACACCTTC. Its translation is CASSLRTGGFYGYTF.

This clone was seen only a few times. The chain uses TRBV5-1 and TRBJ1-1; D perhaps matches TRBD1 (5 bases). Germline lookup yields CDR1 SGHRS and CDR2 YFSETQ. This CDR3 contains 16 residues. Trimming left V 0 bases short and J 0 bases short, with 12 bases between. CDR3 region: CASSLAPGLMNTEAFF. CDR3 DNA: TGCGCCAGCAGCTTGGCGCCAGGGCTCATGAACACTGAAGCTTTCTTT.

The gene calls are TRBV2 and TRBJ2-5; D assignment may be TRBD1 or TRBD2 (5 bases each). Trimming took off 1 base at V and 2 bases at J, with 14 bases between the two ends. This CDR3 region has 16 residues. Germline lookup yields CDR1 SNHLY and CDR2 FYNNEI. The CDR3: CASSEGFRGGQETQYF. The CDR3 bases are TGTGCCAGCAGTGAAGGATTCCGGGGCGGACAAGAGACCCAGTACTTC.

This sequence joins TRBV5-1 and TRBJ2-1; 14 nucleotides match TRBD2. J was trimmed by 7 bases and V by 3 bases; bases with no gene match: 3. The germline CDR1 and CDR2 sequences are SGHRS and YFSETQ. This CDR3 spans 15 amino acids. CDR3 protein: CASSSGTSGRNEQFF. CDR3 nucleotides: TGCGCCAGCAGCTCCGGGACTAGCGGGAGAAATGAGCAGTTCTTC.

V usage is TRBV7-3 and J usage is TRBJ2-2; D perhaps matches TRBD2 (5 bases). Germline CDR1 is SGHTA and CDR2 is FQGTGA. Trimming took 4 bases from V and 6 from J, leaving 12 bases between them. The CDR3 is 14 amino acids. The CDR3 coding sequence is TGTGCCAGCAGCTCGGACTGGGCTTCCGGGGAGCTGTTTTTT. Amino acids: CASSSDWASGELFF.

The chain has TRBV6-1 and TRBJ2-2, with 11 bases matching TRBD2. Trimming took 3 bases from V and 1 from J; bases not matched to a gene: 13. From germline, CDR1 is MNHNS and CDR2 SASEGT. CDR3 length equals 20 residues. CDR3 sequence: CASSDYLTRLAGRNTGELFF. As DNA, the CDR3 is TGTGCCAGCAGTGACTATCTGACTCGACTAGCGGGGAGGAACACCGGGGAGCTGTTTTTT.

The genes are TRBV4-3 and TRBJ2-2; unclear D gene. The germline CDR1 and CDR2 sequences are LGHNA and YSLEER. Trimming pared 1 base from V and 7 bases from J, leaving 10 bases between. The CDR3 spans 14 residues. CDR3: CASSQGVNFGELFF. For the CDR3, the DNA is TGCGCCAGCAGCCAAGGGGTCAATTTCGGGGAGCTGTTTTTT.

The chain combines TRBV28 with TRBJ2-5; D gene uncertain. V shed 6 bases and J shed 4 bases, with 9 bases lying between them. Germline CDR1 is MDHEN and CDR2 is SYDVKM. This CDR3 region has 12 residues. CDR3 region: CASRSLGETQYF. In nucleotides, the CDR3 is TGTGCCAGCAGAAGCCTGGGAGAGACCCAGTACTTC.

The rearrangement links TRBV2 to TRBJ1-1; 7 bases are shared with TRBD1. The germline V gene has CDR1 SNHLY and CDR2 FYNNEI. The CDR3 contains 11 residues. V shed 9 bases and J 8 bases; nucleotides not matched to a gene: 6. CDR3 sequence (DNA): TGTGCCAGGACCACAGGGGCCGAAGCTTTCTTT. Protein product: CARTTGAEAFF.

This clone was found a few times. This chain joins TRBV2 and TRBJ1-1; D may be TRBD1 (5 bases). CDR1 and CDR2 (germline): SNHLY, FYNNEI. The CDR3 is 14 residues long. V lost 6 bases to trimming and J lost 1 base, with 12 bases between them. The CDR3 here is CASRKRDGNTEAFF. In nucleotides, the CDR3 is TGTGCCAGCAGGAAAAGGGACGGGAACACTGAAGCTTTCTTT.

CDR3 bases: TGCGCCAGCAGCCAAGAGAGGGGCAACAGAGAAGCTTTCTTT. Translation: CASSQERGNREAFF. The chain has TRBV4-3 and TRBJ1-1; TRBD1 is a possible D gene (5 bases). Germline V lookup: CDR1 LGHNA, CDR2 YSLEER. The CDR3 runs to 14 residues. Trimming removed 0 bases at V and 8 bases at J, with 13 bases between.

The CDR3 region has the DNA TGCGCCAGCAGTGTGACCTTCCATAGCACAGATACGCAGTATTTT. Its translation is CASSVTFHSTDTQYF. The rearrangement uses TRBV4-3 and TRBJ2-3; D remains ambiguous. The CDR3 runs to 15 residues. V shed 6 bases and J shed 0 bases, with 13 bases lying between them. Looked up from germline, CDR1 is LGHNA and CDR2 is YSLEER.

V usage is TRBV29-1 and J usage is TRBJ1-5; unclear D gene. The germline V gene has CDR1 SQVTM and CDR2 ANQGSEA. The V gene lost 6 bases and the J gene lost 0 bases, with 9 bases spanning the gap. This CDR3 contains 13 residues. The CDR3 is CSVSQNSNQPQHF. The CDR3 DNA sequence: TGCAGCGTATCTCAGAATAGCAATCAGCCCCAGCATTTT.

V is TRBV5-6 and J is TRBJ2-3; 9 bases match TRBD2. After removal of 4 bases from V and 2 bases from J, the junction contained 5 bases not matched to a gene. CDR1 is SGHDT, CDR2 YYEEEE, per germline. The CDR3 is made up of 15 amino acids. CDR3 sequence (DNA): TGTGCCAGCAGCATCCTAGCGGGGCACACAGATACGCAGTATTTT. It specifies CASSILAGHTDTQYF.

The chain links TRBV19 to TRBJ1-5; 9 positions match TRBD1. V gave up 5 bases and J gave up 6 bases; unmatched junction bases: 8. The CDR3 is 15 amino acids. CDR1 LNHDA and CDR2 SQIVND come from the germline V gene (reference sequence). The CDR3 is CASSSFGTGIQPQHF. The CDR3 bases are TGTGCCAGTAGTTCCTTCGGGACAGGGATTCAGCCCCAGCATTTT.

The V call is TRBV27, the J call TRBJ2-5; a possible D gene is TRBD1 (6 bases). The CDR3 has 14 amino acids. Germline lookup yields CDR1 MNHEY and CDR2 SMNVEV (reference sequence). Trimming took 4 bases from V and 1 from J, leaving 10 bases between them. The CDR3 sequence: CASSSGTLQETQYF. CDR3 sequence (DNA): TGTGCCAGCAGTTCCGGGACACTCCAAGAGACCCAGTACTTC.

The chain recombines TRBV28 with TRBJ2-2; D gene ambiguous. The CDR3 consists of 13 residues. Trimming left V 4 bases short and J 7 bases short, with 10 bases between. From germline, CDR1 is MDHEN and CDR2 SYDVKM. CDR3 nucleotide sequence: TGTGCCAGCAGTTCCCCCCCTGGCGGGGAGCTGTTTTTT. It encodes CASSSPPGGELFF.

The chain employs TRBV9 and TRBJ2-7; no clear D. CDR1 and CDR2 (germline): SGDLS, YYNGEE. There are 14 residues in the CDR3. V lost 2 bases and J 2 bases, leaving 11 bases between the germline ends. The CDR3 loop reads CASSVTRTAYEQYF. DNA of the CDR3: TGTGCCAGCAGCGTGACCCGGACGGCCTACGAGCAGTACTTC.